The clone carrying this T cell receptor beta chain was recorded at least ten times. J gave up 4 bases and V 6 bases, and 2 bases lay outside the gene matches. The CDR3 covers 14 residues. Looked up from germline, CDR1 is MNHNS and CDR2 is SASEGT. MiXCR was run by TCRdb on the 5' RACE reads, yielding one entry per CDR3 protein. The sample yields hundreds of thousands of distinct CDR3 sequences, around 8.3% seen once. The entry originates in a study of identical twins. These same data were also listed under a study on yellow fever vaccine responses in identical twins. As that study records: Reportedly, the response of twins' T cells to the vaccine seemed partly convergent, partly personalized.

This receptor was obtained from a woman between 18 and 29 years old in good health. The source material was PBMCs. J is TRBJ2-1 and V is TRBV6-1, with 11 bases lining up with TRBD2. This chain's CDR3 is CASSSSGGYNEQFF. CDR3 nucleotides: TGTGCCAGCAGCTCTAGCGGGGGGTACAATGAGCAGTTCTTC.